Following are 12 T cell receptor beta chains from one sample sequenced in a study of CD8 T cells in ankylosing spondylitis. Study-wide findings and caveats: Made up of roughly 8 highly homologous variants, a TCR beta motif appeared characteristic of ankylosing spondylitis blood.

These receptors have no known antigen. TCRdb fed the 5' RACE reads into MiXCR, producing one record per CDR3 protein. The sample shows 700,000 to 850,000 distinct CDR3 sequences, roughly 12% of them seen only once. Sequences were obtained from blood, either unsorted or a sorted T cell fraction (not recorded which). These receptors were taken from a male donor with ankylosing spondylitis.

This clonotype was found a few times. V is TRBV29-1 and J is TRBJ1-1, with D uncertain. CDR3 size: 8 residues. Trimming removed 1 base at V and 13 bases at J, with 4 bases between. CDR1 SQVTM and CDR2 ANQGSEA come from the germline V gene. CDR3 in amino acids: CSVEVGFF. CDR3 nucleotide sequence: TGCAGCGTTGAAGTCGGTTTCTTT. Filled out from reference TRBV29-1 and TRBJ1-1, the complete variable domain reads SAVISQKPSRDICQRGTSLTIQCQVDSQVTMMFWYRQQPGQSLTLIATANQGSEATYESGFVIDKFPISRPNLTFSTLTVSNMSPEDSSIYLCSVEVGFFGQGTRLTVV.

In DNA form, the CDR3 reads TGCGCCAGCAGCCAAGAGGCCCTATGCGAGACCCAGTACTTC. Its translation: CASSQEALCETQYF. The gene calls are TRBV4-3 and TRBJ2-5; no clear D gene. There are 14 residues in the CDR3. V was trimmed by 0 bases and J by 5 bases, leaving 10 bases between them. Looked up from germline, CDR1 is LGHNA and CDR2 is YSLEER.

This clonotype was observed a few times. The chain links TRBV20-1 to TRBJ2-5; D gene unclear. The V and J ends lost 3 bases and 2 bases respectively, with 16 bases between them. CDR3 length equals 15 residues. Per the germline V gene, CDR1 is DFQATT and CDR2 is SNEGSKA (reference sequence). In DNA, the CDR3 is TGCAGTGCTAGTCTTGGGAACCTTTTACAAGAGACCCAGTACTTC. Its translation: CSASLGNLLQETQYF.

This clonotype was counted between two and nine times. The chain employs TRBV2 and TRBJ2-1; no reliable D call. CDR1 and CDR2 (germline): SNHLY, FYNNEI. The CDR3 is 14 residues long. V was cut by 8 bases and J by 7 bases, with 18 bases left in between. For the CDR3, the DNA is TGTGCCAGCCGCCTGCGTGGCATGGGGAATGAGCAGTTCTTC. This sequence encodes CASRLRGMGNEQFF.

The V and J genes are TRBV9 and TRBJ2-7, with 11 bases that match TRBD2. CDR3 size: 14 residues. The junction had 5 bases not matched to a gene; V was cut back by 3 bases and J by 6 bases. Germline V gene sequence: CDR1 SGDLS, CDR2 YYNGEE. The CDR3 nucleotides are TGTGCCAGCAGCGCGCTAGCGGGAGGAGGCGAGCAGTACTTC. This gives the protein CASSALAGGGEQYF.

The sample holds a few counts of this clonotype. The genes are TRBV27 and TRBJ2-5, with D possibly TRBD1 on 6 matching bases. Germline-derived CDR1 and CDR2 are MNHEY and SMNVEV (reference sequence). V was clipped by 6 bases and J by 1 base, with 15 bases between them. The CDR3 sequence is 15 residues long. The chain's CDR3 is CASSLQRGSQETQYF. CDR3 sequence (DNA): TGTGCCAGCAGCCTTCAAAGGGGGTCCCAAGAGACCCAGTACTTC.

This clonotype was seen a few times. The gene calls are TRBV7-3 and TRBJ1-2; possible D gene TRBD1, 5 bases. Deletions cut 5 bases from V and 7 bases from J, with 17 bases between. The CDR3 is made up of 14 amino acids. Germline V gene lookup returns CDR1 SGHTA and CDR2 FQGTGA. The CDR3 bases are TGTGCCAGCAGCACCTCCGGGGTAACAGGTGGCTACACCTTC. Translating it yields CASSTSGVTGGYTF.

The chain is built from TRBV18 and TRBJ1-1, with TRBD1 identical over 9 bases. From germline, CDR1 is KGHSH and CDR2 LQKENI. V shed 4 bases and J 4 bases; nucleotides not matched to a gene: 10. The CDR3 covers 16 residues. CDR3 coding DNA: TGTGCCAGCTCACAAACAGGGGGCAAAGGGGGCACTGAAGCTTTCTTT. This sequence encodes CASSQTGGKGGTEAFF.

The J gene is TRBJ2-7, the V gene TRBV20-1; tentatively, D is TRBD2 (6 bases). Germline V lookup: CDR1 DFQATT, CDR2 SNEGSKA (reference sequence). CDR3 size: 13 residues. V lost 3 bases, J lost 3 bases, and 12 bases lay in between. The CDR3 loop reads CSASKREDYEQYF. CDR3 DNA sequence: TGCAGTGCTAGTAAAAGGGAGGACTACGAGCAGTACTTC.

This clonotype was found a few times. J is TRBJ2-2 and V is TRBV9; maybe TRBD1 (6 bases). The CDR3 covers 12 residues. In germline, CDR1 is SGDLS, CDR2 YYNGEE. Trimming pared 7 bases from V and 6 bases from J, leaving 10 bases between. CDR3 DNA sequence: TGTGCCAGCGGAAACAGGGCCGGGGAGCTGTTTTTT. Its protein product is CASGNRAGELFF.

The V gene is TRBV7-6, the J gene TRBJ2-5; 8 bases match TRBD2. This CDR3 is built from 15 residues. V was pared by 5 bases and J by 2 bases, with 7 bases of the junction left unmatched. Germline assignment: CDR1 SGHVS and CDR2 FNYEAQ. The CDR3 nucleotides read TGTGCCAGCAGCACCCGGGGGGGACATCAAGAGACCCAGTACTTC. Amino acids: CASSTRGGHQETQYF.

V usage is TRBV20-1 and J usage is TRBJ2-7; D not resolved. Germline CDR1 and CDR2: DFQATT and SNEGSKA (reference sequence). This CDR3 spans 14 amino acids. The V and J ends lost 3 bases and 3 bases respectively, with 15 bases between them. CDR3 amino acids: CSASSSGQLYEQYF. The CDR3 bases are TGCAGTGCTAGCTCGTCGGGTCAGCTCTACGAGCAGTACTTC.